Listed below are T cell receptor beta chains from one sample, sequenced in a study of T cells in Graves' hyperthyroidism and ophthalmopathy. MiXCR, run by TCRdb on the multiplex PCR reads, gives a single entry per CDR3 protein. This sample has 500,000 to 650,000 distinct CDR3 sequences, with around 15% found just once. Sequenced material: blood. The receptors here all came from a woman aged 45 to 65 with Graves' ophthalmopathy. The CDR3 runs from the conserved cysteine through the conserved F or W. D genes are given only for firm matches. Clone sizes are given selectively: once, few, many, or a class where the clone is expanded.

J	V	size	D	DNA	CDR3
TRBJ2-7	TRBV7-9	many	TRBD2	TGTGCCAGCAGGGCGGGAGCACACGAGCAGTACTTC	CASRAGAHEQYF
TRBJ2-1	TRBV20-1	few	TRBD1	TGCAGTGCTAGACACCCGGGACAGGGCAACAATGAGCAGTTCTTC	CSARHPGQGNNEQFF
TRBJ1-1	TRBV7-9	.	.	TGTGCCAGCAGCTTAGCTCCGCCGGGGAAGATAATGAACACTGAAGCTTTCTTT	CASSLAPPGKIMNTEAFF
TRBJ1-4	TRBV5-6	.	.	TGTGCCAGCAGCTTGGCTTGGAGGTCAGCCTATAATGAAAAACTGTTTTTT	CASSLAWRSAYNEKLFF
TRBJ2-7	TRBV7-9	many	.	TGTGCCAGCAGCGCGACCCCGGGCAGGCGGGAACTGAAACTCTACGAGCAGTACTTC	CASSATPGRRELKLYEQYF
TRBJ1-2	TRBV7-9	few	TRBD1	TGTGCCAGCAGCTTACAGGGGGCGCCTTTTGGCTACACCTTC	CASSLQGAPFGYTF
TRBJ2-7	TRBV18	many	.	TGTGCCAGCTCACCAGAGGTCAGGGGCAGTTCCTACGAGCAGTACTTC	CASSPEVRGSSYEQYF
TRBJ2-5	TRBV28	many	TRBD2	TGTGCCAGCAGTTTAAGTCTAGCGGGAGAGGGGGGCCAAGAGACCCAGTGCTTC	CASSLSLAGEGGQETQCF
TRBJ2-2	TRBV28	few	.	TGTGCCATCGACAGATACACCGGGGAGCTGTTTTTT	CAIDRYTGELFF
TRBJ2-7	TRBV10-3	many	TRBD2	TGTGCCATCAGTGACCCCGGGACTAGCGACGAGCAGTACTTC	CAISDPGTSDEQYF
TRBJ2-1	TRBV28	.	.	TGTGCCACCTCGGAGAGCTACAATGAGCAGTTCTTC	CATSESYNEQFF
TRBJ2-1	TRBV20-1	many	TRBD2	TGCAGTGCTAGCAGACCACTAGCGGGAGTTGACTATGAGCAGTTCTTC	CSASRPLAGVDYEQFF
TRBJ2-7	TRBV30	many	.	TGTGCCTGGGCGTCGCCGGGGCAGTCGGCCTACGAGCAGTACTTC	CAWASPGQSAYEQYF
TRBJ2-2	TRBV5-1	few	.	TGCGCCAGCAGCCAGAGGACTGATACCGGGAAGCTGTTTTTT	CASSQRTDTGKLFF
TRBJ2-3	TRBV6-2/TRBV6-3	once	.	TGTGCCAGCAGTCGTAGACCCGGAGGCGGAGGAGATACGCAGTATTTT	CASSRRPGGGGDTQYF
TRBJ2-2	TRBV20-1	many	.	TGCAGTGCTAGAGATCCATCCGGGACCGCCCTCACCGGGGAGCTGTTTTTT	CSARDPSGTALTGELFF
TRBJ2-1	TRBV10-3	many	TRBD2	TGTGCCATCAGTGTGCCTCGGGGACTAGGGCGGAATGAGCAGTTCTTC	CAISVPRGLGRNEQFF
TRBJ1-2	TRBV7-9	.	.	TGTGCCAGCAGCTTAGCTTTGGGTGGCTACACCTTC	CASSLALGGYTF
TRBJ2-1	TRBV28	many	TRBD2	TGTGCCAGCAGGGGGCTAGCGGGAGGTACATACAATGAGCAGTTCTTC	CASRGLAGGTYNEQFF
TRBJ2-1	TRBV6-5	.	.	TGTGCCAGCAGTTACAATAGGGCCTACAATGAGCAGTTCTTC	CASSYNRAYNEQFF
TRBJ2-1	TRBV5-1	many	TRBD2	TGCGCCAGCAGCTTGTCCTCACTAGCGGGAGGGCGTGAGCAGTTCTTC	CASSLSSLAGGREQFF
TRBJ1-5	TRBV20-1	many	TRBD1	TGCAGTGTTAGGACAGGGGCGAATCAGCCCCAGCATTTT	CSVRTGANQPQHF
TRBJ1-2	TRBV5-1	many	.	TGCGCCAGCAGCTTGTATCCGGGCTCTAACTATGGCTACACCTTC	CASSLYPGSNYGYTF
TRBJ1-2	TRBV3-1	many	.	TGTGCCAGCAGCCAAGGGAGTCAGGGTCATGGCTACACCTTC	CASSQGSQGHGYTF
TRBJ2-2	TRBV6-1	.	TRBD2	TGTGCCACCCGGGGGGTCCGAAGCGGGAGTTTCACCGGGGAGCTGTTTTTT	CATRGVRSGSFTGELFF
TRBJ2-7	TRBV20-1	.	.	TGCAGTGCTAGTTACCCGGGGACCTACGAGCAGTACTTC	CSASYPGTYEQYF
TRBJ1-1	TRBV30	many	.	TGTGCCTGCAGGCCCGGTGCTGAAGCTTTCTTT	CACRPGAEAFF
TRBJ2-1	TRBV5-4	.	TRBD1	TGTGCCAGCAGCTCCTATAACTACCCTGGACAGGGAGGACGGGTGGACCCCTACAATGAGCAGTTCTTC	CASSSYNYPGQGGRVDPYNEQFF
TRBJ2-7	TRBV7-2	.	TRBD1	TGTGCCAGCAGCTTCCACCGGGACAGGGGGTCGTACGAGCAGTACTTC	CASSFHRDRGSYEQYF
TRBJ2-3	TRBV9	few	TRBD1	TGTGCCAGCAGCCCCGGGACAGGGGAAGGGACAGATACGCAGTATTTT	CASSPGTGEGTDTQYF
TRBJ2-7	TRBV20-1	many	.	TGCAGTGCTAGCGACCTAGGCGAGCAGTACTTC	CSASDLGEQYF